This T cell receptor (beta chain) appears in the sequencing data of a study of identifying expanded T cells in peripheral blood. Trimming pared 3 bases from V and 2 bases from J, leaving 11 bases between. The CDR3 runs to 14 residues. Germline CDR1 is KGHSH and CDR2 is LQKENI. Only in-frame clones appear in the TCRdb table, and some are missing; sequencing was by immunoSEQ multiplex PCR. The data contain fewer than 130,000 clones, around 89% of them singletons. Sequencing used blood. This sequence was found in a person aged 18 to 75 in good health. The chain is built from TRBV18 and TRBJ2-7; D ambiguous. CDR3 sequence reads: CASSPRHQAYEQYF. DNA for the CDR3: TGTGCCAGCTCACCGAGGCACCAAGCCTACGAGCAGTACTTC.